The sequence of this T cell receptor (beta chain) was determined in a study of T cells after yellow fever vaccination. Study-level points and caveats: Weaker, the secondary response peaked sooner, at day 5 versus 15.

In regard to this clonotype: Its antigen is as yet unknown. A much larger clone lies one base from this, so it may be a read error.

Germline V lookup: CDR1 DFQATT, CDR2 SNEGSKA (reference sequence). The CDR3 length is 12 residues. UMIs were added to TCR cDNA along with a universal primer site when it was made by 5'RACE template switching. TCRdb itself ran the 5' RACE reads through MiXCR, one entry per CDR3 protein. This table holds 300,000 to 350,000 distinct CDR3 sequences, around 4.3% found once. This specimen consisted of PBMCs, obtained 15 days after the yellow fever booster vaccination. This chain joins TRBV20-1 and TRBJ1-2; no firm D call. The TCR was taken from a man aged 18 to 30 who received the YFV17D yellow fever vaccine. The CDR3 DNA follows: TGCAGGGCCCCGATCAACCCCTATGGCTACACCTTC. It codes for CRAPINPYGYTF.